This is a list of T cell receptor beta chains from one sample in a study of blood T cell repertoires in COVID-19. Produced via immunoSEQ multiplex PCR; TCRdb's table is partial and in-frame only. This sample carries 250,000 to 300,000 clones, 88% of them seen once, and the ten largest clones take 0.75% to 1%. Sequencing was carried out using PBMCs or T cells enriched from blood (not recorded which). The receptor source for this set is a woman in her twenties or thirties who had recovered from COVID-19. The conserved cysteine and the conserved F or W are not part of the CDR3 here. The order of the fields is V gene, CDR3 protein.

>TRBV7-2
ASSLQGVTYNEQF
>TRBV21-1
ASSCWDRPQNTIY
>TRBV5-1
ASSLNSGTSYEQY
>TRBV27
ASSLRQGRNTEAF
>TRBV9
ASSVEGLAELGGELF
>TRBV27
ASSFILNTEAF
>TRBV11-3
ASSLLQATGELF
>TRBV30
AWRIDTGRGAKNIQY
>TRBV5-1
ASSYGQGDAGELF
>TRBV5-1
ASSSGGWDNEQF